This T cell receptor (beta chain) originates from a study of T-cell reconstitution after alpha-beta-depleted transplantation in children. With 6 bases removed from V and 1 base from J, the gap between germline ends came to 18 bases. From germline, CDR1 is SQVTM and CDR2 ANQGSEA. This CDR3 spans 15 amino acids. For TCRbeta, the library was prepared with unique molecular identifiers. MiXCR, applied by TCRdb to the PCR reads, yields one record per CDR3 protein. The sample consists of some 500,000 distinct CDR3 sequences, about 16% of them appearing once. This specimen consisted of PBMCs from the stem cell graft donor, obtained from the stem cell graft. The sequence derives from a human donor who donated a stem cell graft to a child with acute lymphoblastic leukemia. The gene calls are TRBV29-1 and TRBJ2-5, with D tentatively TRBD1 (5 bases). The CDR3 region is CSVQGPNRVQETQYF. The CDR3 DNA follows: TGCAGCGTGCAGGGCCCAAACAGAGTCCAAGAGACCCAGTACTTC.